This TCR beta chain was sequenced during a study of blood T cells in healthy people across ages. Findings of the study overall: Samples with more naive T cells showed higher observed beta diversity.

Donation came from healthy Caucasian individuals in Russia who were aged about 6 to 95. Then a second PCR, running roughly 6 to 11 cycles, was carried out with a sample-barcoded 5' primer and a J-beta primer mix. All cDNA molecules were each tagged by a template-switch adaptor with 12 random nucleotides. TCRdb analysed the 5' RACE reads with MiXCR anew, one entry per CDR3 protein. The table shows about 680,000 distinct CDR3 sequences, with around 48% occurring only once. This clonotype occurred many times. Its antigen is as yet unknown. V lost 3 bases to trimming and J lost 5 bases, with 10 bases between them. This CDR3 has 14 residues. In germline, CDR1 is KGHDR, CDR2 SFDVKD.

The material sequenced was blood. The chain carries TRBV24-1 and TRBJ2-1; D not certain. The clonotype was recovered from a woman aged 60-70 years in good health. The CDR3 loop reads CATSDTPPNNEQFF. The CDR3, as DNA: TGTGCCACCAGTGATACGCCCCCTAACAATGAGCAGTTCTTC.